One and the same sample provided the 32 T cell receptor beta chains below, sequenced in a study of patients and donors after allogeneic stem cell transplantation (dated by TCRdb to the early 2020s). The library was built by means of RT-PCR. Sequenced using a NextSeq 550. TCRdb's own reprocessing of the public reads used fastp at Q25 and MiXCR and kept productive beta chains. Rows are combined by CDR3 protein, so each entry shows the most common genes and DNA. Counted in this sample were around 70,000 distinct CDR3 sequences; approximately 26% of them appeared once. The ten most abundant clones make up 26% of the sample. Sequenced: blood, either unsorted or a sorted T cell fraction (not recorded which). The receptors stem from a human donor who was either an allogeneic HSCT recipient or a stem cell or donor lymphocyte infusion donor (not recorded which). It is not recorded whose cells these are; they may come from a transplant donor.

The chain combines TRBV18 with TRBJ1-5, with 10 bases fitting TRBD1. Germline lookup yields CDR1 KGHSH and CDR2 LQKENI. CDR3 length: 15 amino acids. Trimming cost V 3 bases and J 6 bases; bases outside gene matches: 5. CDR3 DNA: TGTGCCAGCTCACCCGGGACAGGGGCAAGTCAGCCCCAGCATTTT. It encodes CASSPGTGASQPQHF.

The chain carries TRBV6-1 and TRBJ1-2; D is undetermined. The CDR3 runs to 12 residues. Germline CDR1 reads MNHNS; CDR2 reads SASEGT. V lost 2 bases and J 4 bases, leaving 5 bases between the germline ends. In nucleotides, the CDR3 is TGTGCCAGCAGTGAAAACAGCTATGGCTACACCTTC. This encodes CASSENSYGYTF.

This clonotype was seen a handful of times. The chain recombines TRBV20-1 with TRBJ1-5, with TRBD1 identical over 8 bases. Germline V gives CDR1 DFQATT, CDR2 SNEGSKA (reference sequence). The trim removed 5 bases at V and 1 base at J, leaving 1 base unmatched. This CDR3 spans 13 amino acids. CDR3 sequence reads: CSAAGGSNQPQHF. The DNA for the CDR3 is TGCAGTGCTGCAGGGGGCAGCAATCAGCCCCAGCATTTT.

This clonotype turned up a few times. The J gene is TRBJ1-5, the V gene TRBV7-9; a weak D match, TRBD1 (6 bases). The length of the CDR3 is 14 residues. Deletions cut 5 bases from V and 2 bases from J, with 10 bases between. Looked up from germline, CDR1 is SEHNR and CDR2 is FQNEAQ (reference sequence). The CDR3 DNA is TGTGCCAGCAGCGGAGGGGGAGGCAATCAGCCCCAGCATTTT. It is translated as CASSGGGGNQPQHF.

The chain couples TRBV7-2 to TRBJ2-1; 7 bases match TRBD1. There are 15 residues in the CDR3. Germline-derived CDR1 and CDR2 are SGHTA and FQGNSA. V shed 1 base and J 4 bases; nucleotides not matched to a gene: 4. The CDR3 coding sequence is TGTGCCAGCAGCTTAGACAGGGGTTATTACAATGAGCAGTTCTTC. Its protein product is CASSLDRGYYNEQFF.

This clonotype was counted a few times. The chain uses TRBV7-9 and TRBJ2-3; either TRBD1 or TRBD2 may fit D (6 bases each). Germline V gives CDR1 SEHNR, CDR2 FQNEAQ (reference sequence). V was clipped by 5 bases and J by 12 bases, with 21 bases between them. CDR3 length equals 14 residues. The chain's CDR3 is CASSPGAVGDSQYF. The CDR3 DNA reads TGTGCCAGCAGCCCAGGGGCGGTGGGGGACTCCCAGTATTTT.

CDR3 sequence (DNA): TGCAGTGCTAGTTTGTCTAGCGGGAACAATGAGCAGTTCTTC. As protein: CSASLSSGNNEQFF. The chain recombines TRBV20-1 with TRBJ2-1; TRBD2 agrees at 9 bases. CDR3 length: 14 residues. Trimming cost V 3 bases and J 5 bases; bases outside gene matches: 5. The V gene's germline CDR1 is DFQATT and CDR2 SNEGSKA (reference sequence).

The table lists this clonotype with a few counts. The CDR3 DNA reads TGTGCCACCAGTGACTCCACCGGGGTACACTATGGCTACACCTTC. Its protein product is CATSDSTGVHYGYTF. J is TRBJ1-2 and V is TRBV24-1; D is unresolved. CDR1 and CDR2 (germline): KGHDR, SFDVKD. The CDR3 consists of 15 residues. V was cut by 4 bases and J by 3 bases, with 14 bases left in between.

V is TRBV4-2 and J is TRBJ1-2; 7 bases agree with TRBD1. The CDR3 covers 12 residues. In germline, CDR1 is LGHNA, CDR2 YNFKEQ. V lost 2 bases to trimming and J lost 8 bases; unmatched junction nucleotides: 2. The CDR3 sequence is CASSQQGGGYTF. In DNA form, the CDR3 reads TGTGCCAGCAGCCAACAGGGGGGAGGCTACACCTTC.

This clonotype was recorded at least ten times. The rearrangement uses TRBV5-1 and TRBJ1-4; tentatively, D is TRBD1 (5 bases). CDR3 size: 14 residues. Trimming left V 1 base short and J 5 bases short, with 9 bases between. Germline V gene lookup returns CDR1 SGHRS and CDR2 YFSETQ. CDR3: CASSLRGENEKLFF. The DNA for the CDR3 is TGCGCCAGCAGCTTGAGGGGAGAGAATGAAAAACTGTTTTTT.

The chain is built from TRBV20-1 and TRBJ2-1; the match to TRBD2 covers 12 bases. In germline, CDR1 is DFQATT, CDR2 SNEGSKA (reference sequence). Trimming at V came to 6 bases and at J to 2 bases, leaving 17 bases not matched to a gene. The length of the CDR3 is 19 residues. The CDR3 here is CSASPEPGLAGTAYNEQFF. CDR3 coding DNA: TGCAGTGCCTCACCCGAACCCGGACTAGCGGGGACCGCCTACAATGAGCAGTTCTTC.

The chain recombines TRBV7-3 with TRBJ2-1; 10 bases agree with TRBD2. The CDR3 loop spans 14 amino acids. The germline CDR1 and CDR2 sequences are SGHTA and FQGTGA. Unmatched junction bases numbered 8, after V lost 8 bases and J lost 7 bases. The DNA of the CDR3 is TGTGCCAGCGCCGAACTAGCGGGGAAAAATGAGCAGTTCTTC. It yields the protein CASAELAGKNEQFF. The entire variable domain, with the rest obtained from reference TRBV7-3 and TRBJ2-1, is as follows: GAGVSQTPSNKVTEKGKYVELRCDPISGHTALYWYRQSLGQGPEFLIYFQGTGAADDSGLPNDRFFAVRPEGSVSTLKIQRTERGDSAVYLCASAELAGKNEQFFGPGTRLTVL.

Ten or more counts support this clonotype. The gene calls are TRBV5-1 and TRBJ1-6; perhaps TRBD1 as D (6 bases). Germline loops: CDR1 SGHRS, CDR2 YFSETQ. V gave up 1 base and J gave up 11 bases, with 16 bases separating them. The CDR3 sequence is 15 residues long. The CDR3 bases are TGCGCCAGCAGCTTGATGAGACTTTGGGACACACCCCTCCACTTT. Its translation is CASSLMRLWDTPLHF.

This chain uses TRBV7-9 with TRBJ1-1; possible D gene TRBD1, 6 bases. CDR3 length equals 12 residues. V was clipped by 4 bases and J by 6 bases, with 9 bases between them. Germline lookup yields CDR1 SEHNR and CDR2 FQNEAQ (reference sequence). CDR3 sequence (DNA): TGTGCCAGCAGCTACCAGGGGTCTGAAGCTTTCTTT. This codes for CASSYQGSEAFF.

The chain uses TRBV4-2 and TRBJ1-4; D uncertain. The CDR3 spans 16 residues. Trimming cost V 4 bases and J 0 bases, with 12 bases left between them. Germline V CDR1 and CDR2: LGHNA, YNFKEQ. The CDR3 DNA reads TGTGCCAGCAGCCTGACAAGGTGGTCAACTAATGAAAAACTGTTTTTT. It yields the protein CASSLTRWSTNEKLFF.

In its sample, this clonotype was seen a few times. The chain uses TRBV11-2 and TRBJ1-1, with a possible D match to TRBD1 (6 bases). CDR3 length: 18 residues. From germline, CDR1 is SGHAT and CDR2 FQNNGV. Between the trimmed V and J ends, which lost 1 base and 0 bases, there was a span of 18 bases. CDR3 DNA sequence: TGTGCCAGCAGCTTAGTCCCGCGGCAGGGGTTGATGAACACTGAAGCTTTCTTT. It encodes CASSLVPRQGLMNTEAFF.

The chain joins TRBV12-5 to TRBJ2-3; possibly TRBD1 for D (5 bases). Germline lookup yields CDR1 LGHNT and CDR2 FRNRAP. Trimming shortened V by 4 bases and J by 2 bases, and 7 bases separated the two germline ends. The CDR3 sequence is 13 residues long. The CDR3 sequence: CASGWGNTDTQYF. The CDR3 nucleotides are TGTGCTAGTGGTTGGGGCAACACAGATACGCAGTATTTT.

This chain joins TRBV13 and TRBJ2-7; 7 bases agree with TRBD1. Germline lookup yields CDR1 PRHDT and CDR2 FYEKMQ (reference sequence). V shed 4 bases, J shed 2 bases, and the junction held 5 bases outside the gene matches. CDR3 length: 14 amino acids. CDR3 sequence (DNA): TGTGCCAGCAGCTACCGGGACAGCACCTACGAGCAGTACTTC. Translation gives CASSYRDSTYEQYF.

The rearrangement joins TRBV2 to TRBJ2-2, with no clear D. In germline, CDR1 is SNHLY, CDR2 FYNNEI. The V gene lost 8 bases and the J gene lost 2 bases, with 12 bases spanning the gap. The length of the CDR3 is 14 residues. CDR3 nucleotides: TGTGCCAGCGGTGGCGCCAGTAACACCGGGGAGCTGTTTTTT. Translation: CASGGASNTGELFF.

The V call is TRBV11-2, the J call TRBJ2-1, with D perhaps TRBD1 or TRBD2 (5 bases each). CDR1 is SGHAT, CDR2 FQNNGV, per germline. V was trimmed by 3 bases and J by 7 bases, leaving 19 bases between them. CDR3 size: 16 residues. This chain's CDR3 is CASSFPFGTLRNEQFF. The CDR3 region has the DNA TGTGCCAGCAGCTTCCCCTTTGGGACCTTAAGAAATGAGCAGTTCTTC.

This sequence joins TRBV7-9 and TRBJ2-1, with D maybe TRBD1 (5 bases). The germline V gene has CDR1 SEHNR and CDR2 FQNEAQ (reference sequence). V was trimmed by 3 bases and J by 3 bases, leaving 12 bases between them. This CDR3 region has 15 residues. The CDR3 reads CASSLAGHFYNEQFF. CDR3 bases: TGTGCCAGCAGCTTGGCTGGACACTTCTACAATGAGCAGTTCTTC.

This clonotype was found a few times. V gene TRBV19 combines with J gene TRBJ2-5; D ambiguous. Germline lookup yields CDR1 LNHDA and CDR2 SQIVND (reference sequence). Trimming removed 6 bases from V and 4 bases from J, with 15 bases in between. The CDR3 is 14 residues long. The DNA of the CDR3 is TGTGCCAGTAGACCGGGCCGAACCGGAGAGACCCAGTACTTC. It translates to CASRPGRTGETQYF.

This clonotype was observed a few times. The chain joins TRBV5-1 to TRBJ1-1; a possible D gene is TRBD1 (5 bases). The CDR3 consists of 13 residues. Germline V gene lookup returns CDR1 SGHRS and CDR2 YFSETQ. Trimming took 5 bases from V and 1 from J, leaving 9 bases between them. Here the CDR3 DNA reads TGCGCCAGCAGACGGGGCCAGAACACTGAAGCTTTCTTT. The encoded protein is CASRRGQNTEAFF.

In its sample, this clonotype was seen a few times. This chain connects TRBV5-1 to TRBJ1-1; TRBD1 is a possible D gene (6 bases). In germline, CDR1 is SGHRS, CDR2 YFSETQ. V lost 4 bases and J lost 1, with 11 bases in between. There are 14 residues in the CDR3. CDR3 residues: CASSLQGKNTEAFF. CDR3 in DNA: TGCGCCAGCAGCCTTCAGGGGAAGAACACTGAAGCTTTCTTT.

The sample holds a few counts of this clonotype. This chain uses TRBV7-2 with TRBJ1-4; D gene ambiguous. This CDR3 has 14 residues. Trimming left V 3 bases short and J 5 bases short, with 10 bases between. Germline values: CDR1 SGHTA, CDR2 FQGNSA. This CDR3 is CASSLFGVNEKLFF. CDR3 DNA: TGTGCCAGCAGCTTGTTCGGGGTCAATGAAAAACTGTTTTTT.

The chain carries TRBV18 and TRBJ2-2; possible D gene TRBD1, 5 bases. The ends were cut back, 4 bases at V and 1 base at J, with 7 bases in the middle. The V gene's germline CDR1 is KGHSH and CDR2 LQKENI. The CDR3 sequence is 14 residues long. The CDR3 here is CASSRGQNTGELFF. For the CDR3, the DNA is TGTGCCAGCTCACGAGGACAGAACACCGGGGAGCTGTTTTTT.

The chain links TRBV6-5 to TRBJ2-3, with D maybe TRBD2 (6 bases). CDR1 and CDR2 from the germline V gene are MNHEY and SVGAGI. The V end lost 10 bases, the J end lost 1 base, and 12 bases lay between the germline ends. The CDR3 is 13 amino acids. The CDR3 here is CATKSGGTDTQYF. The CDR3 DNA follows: TGTGCCACCAAGTCGGGGGGCACAGATACGCAGTATTTT.

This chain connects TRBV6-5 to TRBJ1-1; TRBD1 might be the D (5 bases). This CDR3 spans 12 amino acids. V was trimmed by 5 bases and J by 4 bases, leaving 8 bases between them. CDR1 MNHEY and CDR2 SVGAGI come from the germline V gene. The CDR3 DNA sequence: TGTGCCAGCAGTATGAGGGGCACTGAAGCTTTCTTT. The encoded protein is CASSMRGTEAFF.

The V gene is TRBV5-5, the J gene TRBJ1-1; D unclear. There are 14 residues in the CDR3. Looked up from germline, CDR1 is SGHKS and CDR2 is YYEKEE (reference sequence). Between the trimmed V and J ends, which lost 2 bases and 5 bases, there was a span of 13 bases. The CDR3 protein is CASSFRAEETEAFF. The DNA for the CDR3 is TGTGCCAGCAGCTTTCGGGCTGAGGAGACTGAAGCTTTCTTT.

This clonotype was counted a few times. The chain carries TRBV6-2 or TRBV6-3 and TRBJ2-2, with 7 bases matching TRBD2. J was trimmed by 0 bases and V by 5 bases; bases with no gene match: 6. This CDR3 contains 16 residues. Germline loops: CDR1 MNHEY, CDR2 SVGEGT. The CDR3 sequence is CASSTFLAANTGELFF. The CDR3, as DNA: TGTGCCAGCAGTACCTTCCTAGCGGCGAACACCGGGGAGCTGTTTTTT.

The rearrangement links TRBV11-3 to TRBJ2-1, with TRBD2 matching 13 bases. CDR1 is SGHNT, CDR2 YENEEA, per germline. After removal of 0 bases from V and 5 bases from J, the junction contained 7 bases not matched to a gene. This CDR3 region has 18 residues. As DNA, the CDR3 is TGTGCCAGCAGCTTAGAGACTCCACTAGCGGGAGGGCACAATGAGCAGTTCTTC. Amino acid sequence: CASSLETPLAGGHNEQFF.

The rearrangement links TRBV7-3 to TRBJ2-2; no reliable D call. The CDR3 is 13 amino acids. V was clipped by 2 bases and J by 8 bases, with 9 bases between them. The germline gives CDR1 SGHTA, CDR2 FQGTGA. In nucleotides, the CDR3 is TGTGCCAGCAGCTTAGCGGCTAGTGGGGAGCTGTTTTTT. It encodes CASSLAASGELFF.